Each of the 7 T cell receptor beta chains below was sequenced from the same sample in a study of regulatory T cells in long-lasting Graves disease. Time point described: newly diagnosed GD, antithyroid drugs for less than 3 months. Extracted RNA from PBMCs served as the source of the TCR library. The authors built TCR beta libraries using iRepertoire HTBI primers and Arm-PCR of CDR3 regions. TCRdb re-derived calls from the multiplex PCR reads in MiXCR, one entry per CDR3 protein. The sample consists of a few hundred thousand distinct CDR3 sequences, approximately 15% of them appearing once. These same records also appear under a second study, on T cells in Graves' hyperthyroidism and ophthalmopathy.

The sample in question was peripheral blood mononuclear cells (PBMCs), obtained at new diagnosis, from a patient treated with antithyroid drugs. These TCRs come from a woman aged 50 to 60 with Graves disease.

In this sample, this clonotype turned up a few times. The V gene is TRBV28, the J gene TRBJ1-2; a possible D gene is TRBD1 (6 bases). CDR1 and CDR2 from the germline V gene are MDHEN and SYDVKM. This CDR3 region has 13 residues. Trimming cost V 4 bases and J 3 bases, with 9 bases left between them. CDR3 bases: TGTGCCAGCAGTTCGGGGGGCGACTATGGCTACACCTTC. Translation: CASSSGGDYGYTF.

This clonotype was observed at least ten times. The chain employs TRBV6-2 or TRBV6-3 and TRBJ1-1; TRBD1 agrees at 7 bases. CDR1 is MNHEY, CDR2 SVGEGT, per germline. Trimming at V came to 5 bases and at J to 6 bases, leaving 12 bases not matched to a gene. There are 15 residues in the CDR3. The DNA for the CDR3 is TGTGCCAGCAGTGAACTCGGGACAGTGGGGCCTGAAGCTTTCTTT. Its translation is CASSELGTVGPEAFF.

This clonotype appeared many times. The chain joins TRBV11-3 to TRBJ2-7; 8 bases line up with TRBD1. The CDR3 totals 17 residues. The ends lost 3 bases at V and 5 bases at J; junction bases unmatched: 15. Germline values: CDR1 SGHNT, CDR2 YENEEA. The CDR3 reads CASSFPQLGQGTHEQYF. The CDR3 bases are TGTGCCAGCAGCTTCCCCCAGCTTGGACAGGGAACCCACGAGCAGTACTTC.

This clonotype was seen ten or more times. V usage is TRBV11-2 and J usage is TRBJ2-1; D tentatively fits TRBD1 or TRBD2 (5 bases each). Germline CDR1 and CDR2: SGHAT and FQNNGV. The CDR3 consists of 17 residues. Deletions cut 2 bases from V and 0 bases from J, with 14 bases between. CDR3: CASSLPPQEDSYNEQFF. The CDR3 nucleotides are TGTGCCAGCAGCTTACCGCCACAGGAGGACTCCTACAATGAGCAGTTCTTC.

The gene calls are TRBV5-1 and TRBJ2-4; possible D gene TRBD1, 6 bases. The length of the CDR3 is 18 residues. V was trimmed by 0 bases and J by 1 base, leaving 17 bases between them. Per germline, CDR1 SGHRS and CDR2 YFSETQ. In DNA, the CDR3 is TGCGCCAGCAGCTTGGCCCCTACAGGGCTGTGGGCCAAAAACATTCAGTACTTC. Protein product: CASSLAPTGLWAKNIQYF.

This clonotype has a handful of counts. This chain links TRBV11-2 with TRBJ1-2; D gene uncertain. CDR1 is SGHAT, CDR2 FQNNGV, per germline. The CDR3 extends over 15 amino acids. V lost 2 bases and J 7 bases, leaving 17 bases between the germline ends. The CDR3 protein is CASSLPPPERRGYTF. The CDR3 DNA reads as TGTGCCAGCAGCTTACCGCCGCCGGAGCGTCGTGGCTACACCTTC.

A word on this clonotype: A read error may be the cause here, since a much bigger clone is one base away. The chain joins TRBV28 to TRBJ1-5; D not certain. CDR1 and CDR2 from the germline V gene are MDHEN and SYDVKM. The CDR3 sequence is 16 residues long. V was pared by 5 bases and J by 9 bases, with 23 bases between. CDR3 loop: CASSEVLAGTQRPQHF. DNA for the CDR3: TGTGCCAGCAGTGAGGTTTTGGCAGGCACCCAAAGGCCCCAGCATTTT. Full variable domain (rest looked up from reference TRBV28 and TRBJ1-5): DVKVTQSSRYLVKRTGEKVFLECVQDMDHENMFWYRQDPGLGLRLIYFSYDVKMKEKGDIPEGYSVSREKKERFSLILESASTNQTSMYLCASSEVLAGTQRPQHFGDGTRLSIL.